This record looks at one TCR beta chain sequence and its context. What this receptor recognizes is not known. The sample holds no much larger clone one base away, and base qualities are not on file. The study profiled bulk TCR beta-chain repertoires in matched peripheral blood, tumor and adjacent normal breast tissue taken from approximately 15 patients with early-stage breast cancer. Before surgery, roughly 4.5-11 mL of whole blood was collected in EDTA tubes and processed within 2 hours. Ficoll-Paque centrifugation in SepMate-50 tubes was used to isolate peripheral blood mononuclear cells. PBMCs were cryopreserved in roughly 90% FBS with about 10% DMSO in aliquots of roughly 1.8 to 4.5 million cells and stored in liquid nitrogen. The Qiagen AllPrep DNA/RNA Mini kit was used for genomic DNA extraction. This entry belongs to a study of early stage breast cancer tumors (dated by TCRdb to between 2016 and 2019). About the investigation overall: Of the 15 to 20 invasive breast tumors, about a dozen were found to be estrogen receptor-positive, progesterone receptor-positive and HER2-negative. Most of the 12 ER+/PR+/HER2- tumors were invasive ductal carcinomas, while the other four were invasive lobular carcinomas. On average, each sample had roughly 10-fold read coverage. A total of roughly 2.5 million templates, representing 850,000 to 1,400,000 unique clonotypes, were detected across all samples. Results the study describes overall, beyond this receptor: Enriched TCRB sequences shared across patients were mostly commonly generated sequences, unlikely to play an important role in the tumor microenvironment. Compared with adjacent normal breast tissue, tumors had higher clonality and roughly 2.5-fold greater T cell density. The small cohort size prevented analysis by tumor subtype. Bulk genomic DNA sequencing of unsorted cells missed chain pairing and functional markers such as CD4, CD8 and FOXP3. Repertoires from blood resembled normal breast more closely than tumor, and using blood as a reference for each tissue separated tumor from normal in about 90% of the 16 patients.

Each sample was amplified as two independent genomic DNA replicates: 0.5 to 0.65 ug for blood and roughly 1.5 ug for tumor or normal breast. TCRB sequencing of genomic DNA was carried out with the ImmunoSeq Intro kit according to the manufacturer's instructions. Multiplex PCR was run for roughly 30 cycles using proprietary primers and spike-in control sequences for absolute quantification. An 87-bp fragment spanning the CDR3 and flanking V and J genes was sequenced with single-end 150-bp reads. Each lane of an Illumina MiSeq using version 3.0 chemistry carried seven multiplexed samples, with two replicates per sample. The source study handled its data this way. Raw data were processed with the vendor's proprietary pipeline, and both replicates were merged into a single result per sample. To define clonotypes, the study grouped productive rearrangements that shared the V-gene family, CDR3 amino acid sequence and J-gene segment. To compute clonality, the normalized Shannon entropy (Pielou evenness) of TCRB abundances was subtracted from 1. T cell density was estimated by dividing total templates by the number of input cells inferred from the DNA input amount. Recon was used with default parameters to estimate total repertoire diversity and clonality. A clonotype counted as tumor-enriched if its abundance in tumor exceeded 0.1% and was at least 32-fold higher than its abundance in normal breast. Entries here come from immuneACCESS through TCRdb and include only in-frame sequences with V and J called. Some clones fail to appear in such tables; in the studies checked, an unresolved V gene covers under half of the shortfall, and the cause of the remainder is unknown. V, J and clone size were drawn from that table, and D and trimming were deduced from the DNA. A total of about 28,000 clones appear in this sample, roughly four fifths of them only once. The ten largest clonotypes hold 4.5% to 5% of the sample.

The CDR3 starts with the cysteine, ends with the phenylalanine, and has 16 residues. The entry retains the CDR3 DNA only, 48 bases that are in frame from base 1. CDR1 SSHAT and CDR2 FNYEAQ are derived from the germline V gene (reference sequence). Germline trimming amounts to 5 bases on V and 7 bases on J, with 10 as the count of junction bases outside the gene matches. The chain employs TRBV7-7 and TRBJ2-2; 10 of the junction bases match TRBD2. Sequencing input: blood. The source of this sequence is a person aged 40-50 years with breast cancer. The nucleotide sequence reads TGTGCCAGCAGCCCGGCTAGCGGGAGTAGGGACGGGGAGCTGTTTTTT. Translated, it gives CASSPASGSRDGELFF. The variable domain in full, with residues beyond the CDR3 obtained from the reference TRBV7-7 and TRBJ2-2 genes, is GAGVSQSPRYKVTKRGQDVTLRCDPISSHATLYWYQQALGQGPEFLTYFNYEAQPDKSGLPSDRFSAERPEGSISTLTIQRTEQRDSAMYRCASSPASGSRDGELFFGEGSRLTVL.